Sequencing of this TCR beta chain was carried out in a study of blood T cells in healthy people across ages. The germline V gene has CDR1 SQVTM and CDR2 ANQGSEA. CDR3 length: 17 amino acids. V was clipped by 4 bases and J by 4 bases; unmatched bases: 15. As regards this clonotype: Antigen unknown.

Study-level results: PBMCs left unsorted prevented a conclusive naive versus antigen-experienced comparison.

Primers used in a second PCR of roughly 6 to 11 cycles were a sample-barcoded 5' primer and a J-beta primer mix. MiXCR was run by TCRdb on the 5' RACE reads, yielding one entry per CDR3 protein. Here the sample spans some 560,000 distinct CDR3 sequences, about 28% being singletons. The same sample was also used in a study of T cells of mothers and their children.

The sequenced material came from blood. The clonotype originates from a boy aged 2 to 10 in good health. The V gene is TRBV29-1, the J gene TRBJ2-2, with 7 bases identical to TRBD2. This chain's CDR3 is CSVGTGGHLEGTGELFF. For the CDR3, the DNA is TGCAGCGTTGGAACGGGAGGCCATCTCGAGGGCACCGGGGAGCTGTTTTTT.